This TCR beta chain was captured in a study of blood T cell repertoires in COVID-19. Study-level information: The United States, Italy and Spain provided the acute and convalescent COVID-19 samples. The analysed material was cDNA or gDNA that came from T cells, B-cell-depleted T cells, or PBMCs.

Germline V gives CDR1 PRHDT, CDR2 FYEKMQ (reference sequence). This CDR3 contains 17 residues. The V gene lost 0 bases and the J gene lost 1 base, with 13 bases spanning the gap. As handled by the study authors: Nucleated cell number was recorded as an estimate derived from reference gene primer amplification. TCRdb's table, derived via immunoSEQ multiplex PCR, lists solely in-frame clones and lacks some. Clonal size and the V and J genes are those of that table, whereas D and trimming came from the DNA. This repertoire shows roughly 90,000 clones, roughly 80% found once; its top ten account for about 16%.

The sequenced material came from peripheral blood. The TCR sequence derives from a human donor in a cohort sampled during active COVID-19. This rearrangement joins TRBV13 to TRBJ2-1, with a tentative D call TRBD2 (5 bases). CDR3 bases: TGTGCCAGCAGCTTAGGCGTGCTAGCATTTTCCTACAATGAGCAGTTCTTC. Amino acids: CASSLGVLAFSYNEQFF.